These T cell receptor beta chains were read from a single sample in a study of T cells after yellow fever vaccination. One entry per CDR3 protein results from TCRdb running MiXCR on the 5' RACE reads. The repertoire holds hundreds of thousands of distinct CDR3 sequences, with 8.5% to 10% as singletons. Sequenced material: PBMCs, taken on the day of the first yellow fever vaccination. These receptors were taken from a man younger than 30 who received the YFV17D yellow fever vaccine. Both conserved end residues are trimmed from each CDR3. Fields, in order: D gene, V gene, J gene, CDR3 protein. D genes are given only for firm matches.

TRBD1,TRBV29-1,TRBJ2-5,SAMTGDGQETQY
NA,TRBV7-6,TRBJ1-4,ASSLVVGEKLF
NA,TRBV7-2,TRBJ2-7,ASSLERIKSEQY
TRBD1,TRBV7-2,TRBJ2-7,ASRRDSLYEQY
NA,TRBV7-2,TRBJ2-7,ASSLDGGGFYEQY
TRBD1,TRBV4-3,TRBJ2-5,ASSQGPARTGSGETQY
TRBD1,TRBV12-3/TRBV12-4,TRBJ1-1,ASSQGVGVTEAF
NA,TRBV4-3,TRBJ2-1,ASSQGRGRGALSNEQF
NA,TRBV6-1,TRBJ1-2,ASSPGTAGNYGYT
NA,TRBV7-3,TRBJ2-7,ASSSGPAMAGSEQY
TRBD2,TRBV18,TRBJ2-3,ASSPPGGGGRTDTQY
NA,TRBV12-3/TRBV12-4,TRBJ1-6,ASSLGRPGPLH
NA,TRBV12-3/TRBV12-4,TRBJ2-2,ASSPGQTGELF
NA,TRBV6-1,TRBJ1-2,ASSRNPVGGGYT
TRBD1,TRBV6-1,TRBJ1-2,ASKQSGGVGYGYT
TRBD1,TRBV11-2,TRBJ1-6,ASSLALGQGPAYNSPLH
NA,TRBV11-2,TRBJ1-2,ASSPGLRGRRGYT
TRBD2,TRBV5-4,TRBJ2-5,ASSLPLVAGDEETQY
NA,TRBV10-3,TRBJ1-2,AISGSNYGYT
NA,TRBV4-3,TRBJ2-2,ASSHDNRDTGELF
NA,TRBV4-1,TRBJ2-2,ASSQGIPNLATGELF
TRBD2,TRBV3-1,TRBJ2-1,ASSQDSGAKYNEQF
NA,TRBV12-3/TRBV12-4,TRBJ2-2,ASSLVRPGELF
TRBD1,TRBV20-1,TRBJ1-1,SARVQPGQGSGEAF
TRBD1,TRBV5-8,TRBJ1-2,ASRTGQGIGGYT
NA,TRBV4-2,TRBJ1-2,ASSQDTNSRYGYT
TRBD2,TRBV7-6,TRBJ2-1,ASSPGTSGGAREQF
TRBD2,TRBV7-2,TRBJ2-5,ASSPSGGVKTQY
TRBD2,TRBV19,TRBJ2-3,ASSTLAGLSDTQY
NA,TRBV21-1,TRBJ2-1,ASSTSPAGEEQF
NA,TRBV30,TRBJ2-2,AWSPNTGELF
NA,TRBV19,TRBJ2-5,ASSRNNGETQY
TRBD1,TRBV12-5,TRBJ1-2,ASGSGTGWGYT
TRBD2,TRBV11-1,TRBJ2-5,ASSSPGHSGGISETQY
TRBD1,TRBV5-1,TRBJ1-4,ASSFTPQGASEKLF
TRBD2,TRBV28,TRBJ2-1,ASSLLAGSYNEQF
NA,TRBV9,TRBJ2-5,ANSVISDNQETQY
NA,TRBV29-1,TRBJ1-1,SVMDSNTEAF
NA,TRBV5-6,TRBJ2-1,ASSSQEGEQF
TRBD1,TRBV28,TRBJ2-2,ASSSRTGGSYTGELF
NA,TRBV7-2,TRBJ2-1,ASSLEPGPFVEQF
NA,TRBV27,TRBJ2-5,ASRGLLETQY
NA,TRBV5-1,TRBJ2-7,ASSLNHRSSYEQY
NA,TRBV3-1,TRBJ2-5,ASRRDGLWTQY
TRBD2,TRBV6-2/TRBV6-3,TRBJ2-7,ASSYLAGRAPYEQY
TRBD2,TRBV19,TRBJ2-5,ASRRLAGEEYQETQY
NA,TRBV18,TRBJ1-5,ASSTTGYNQPQH
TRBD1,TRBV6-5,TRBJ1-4,ASSNRGRNEKLF
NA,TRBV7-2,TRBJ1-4,ASSSYGANEKLF
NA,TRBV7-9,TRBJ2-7,ASSLVTSEQY
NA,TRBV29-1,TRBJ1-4,SVVGGDEKLF
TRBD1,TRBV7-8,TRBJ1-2,ASSFVGGAYGYT
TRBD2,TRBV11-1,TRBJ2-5,ASSSIARLAGNQETQY
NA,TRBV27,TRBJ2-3,ASRMLGRGSDTQY
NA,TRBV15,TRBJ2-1,ATSREGAYYYNEQF
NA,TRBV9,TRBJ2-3,ASSVEGGDTDTQY
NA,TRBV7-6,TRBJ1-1,ASSSPGGLGNTEAF
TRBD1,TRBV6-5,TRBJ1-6,ASSYSIPGGDSNSPLH
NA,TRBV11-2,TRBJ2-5,ASSLDLQGRIQETQY
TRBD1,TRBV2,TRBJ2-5,ASSGTGGRETQY